The 9 T cell receptor beta chains reported below all come from one sample, sequenced in a study of cytomegalovirus exposure and HLA in healthy donors. Only in-frame clones appear in the TCRdb table, and some are missing; sequencing was by immunoSEQ multiplex PCR. This table has some 49,000 clones, roughly 92% appearing once. Sequenced input: PBMCs. The receptor set was obtained from a man aged 18 to 30 in good health and CMV-seronegative.

In its sample, this clone was seen once. This chain joins TRBV11-3 and TRBJ2-1, with 7 bases that match TRBD2. The trim removed 5 bases at V and 8 bases at J, leaving 12 bases unmatched. The CDR3 length is 15 residues. Germline lookup yields CDR1 SGHNT and CDR2 YENEEA. DNA for the CDR3: TGTGCCAGCAGCCCATTTGAAGAGCGGGAAGATGAGCAGTTCTTC. It is translated as CASSPFEEREDEQFF.

J is TRBJ1-3 and V is TRBV4-2; unclear D gene. This CDR3 is built from 12 residues. With 7 bases removed from V and 5 bases from J, the gap between germline ends came to 9 bases. Germline V gives CDR1 LGHNA, CDR2 YNFKEQ. CDR3 DNA sequence: TGTGCCAGCACAGGAGGGAGAAACACCATATATTTT. It translates to CASTGGRNTIYF.

The rearrangement joins TRBV11-3 to TRBJ1-1; D gene uncertain. The CDR3 loop spans 13 amino acids. V shed 7 bases and J shed 1 base, with 10 bases lying between them. The germline gives CDR1 SGHNT, CDR2 YENEEA. The CDR3 sequence: CASTRTRNTEAFF. DNA of the CDR3: TGTGCCAGCACCCGAACAAGGAACACTGAAGCTTTCTTT. Using reference TRBV11-3 and TRBJ1-1 for the parts outside the CDR3, the full variable domain is EAGVVQSPRYKIIEKKQPVAFWCNPISGHNTLYWYLQNLGQGPELLIRYENEEAVDDSQLPKDRFSAERLKGVDSTLKIQPAELGDSAVYLCASTRTRNTEAFFGQGTRLTVV.

The chain recombines TRBV18 with TRBJ2-2, with 8 bases identical to TRBD2. Germline trimming cut 6 bases from V and 0 bases from J; bases unmatched to any gene: 9. CDR1 is KGHSH and CDR2 is LQKENI in the germline V gene. This CDR3 spans 17 amino acids. The CDR3 loop is CASSPPGGGSNTGELFF. DNA for the CDR3: TGTGCCAGCTCCCCTCCGGGGGGGGGATCGAACACCGGGGAGCTGTTTTTT.

The sample holds a few counts of this clone. The rearrangement links TRBV14 to TRBJ2-7; D is unresolved. Per the germline V gene, CDR1 is SGHDN and CDR2 is FVKESK. The length of the CDR3 is 17 residues. V dropped 1 base and J dropped 6 bases, with 22 bases sitting between them. In nucleotides, the CDR3 is TGTGCCAGCAGCCAAGCGCGATCCTCTCTTTCTTCTTCCGAGCAGTACTTC. Its protein is CASSQARSSLSSSEQYF.

The chain employs TRBV6-6 and TRBJ2-2; 7 nucleotides line up with TRBD2. The J segment lost 3 bases and the V segment lost 4 bases, leaving 2 bases of the junction unmatched. CDR3 length: 14 residues. Per germline, CDR1 MNHNY and CDR2 SVGAGI (reference sequence). CDR3 in amino acids: CASSLREYTGELFF. The CDR3 DNA sequence: TGTGCCAGCAGTTTGCGGGAGTACACCGGGGAGCTGTTTTTT.

This sequence joins TRBV7-3 and TRBJ2-1; D is possibly TRBD2 (5 bases). The CDR3 has 15 amino acids. The germline V and J ends were trimmed by 5 bases and 0 bases, with 11 bases remaining between them. Looked up from germline, CDR1 is SGHTA and CDR2 is FQGTGA. CDR3 DNA sequence: TGTGCCAGCAGCCCTAGCTACAGCTCCTACAATGAGCAGTTCTTC. It encodes CASSPSYSSYNEQFF.

The V and J genes are TRBV28 and TRBJ2-2, with 13 bases matching TRBD2. The CDR3 contains 18 residues. The J segment lost 2 bases and the V segment lost 5 bases, leaving 8 bases of the junction unmatched. In germline, CDR1 is MDHEN, CDR2 SYDVKM. CDR3 DNA: TGTGCCAGCAGTGTTCCGGGACTAGCGGGACCTAACACCGGGGAGCTGTTTTTT. Translating it yields CASSVPGLAGPNTGELFF.

The gene calls are TRBV6-6 and TRBJ2-7; TRBD1 matches 9 bases. V was clipped by 5 bases and J by 3 bases; unmatched bases: 8. CDR3 length: 15 residues. Looked up from germline, CDR1 is MNHNY and CDR2 is SVGAGI (reference sequence). DNA of the CDR3: TGTGCCAGCAGTGACCTAGGACAGGGGTACTACGAGCAGTACTTC. Translated, it gives CASSDLGQGYYEQYF.